A selection of T cell receptor beta chains follows, all from one sample in a study of T cell responses to AZD1222 COVID-19 vaccine. Method: immunoSEQ multiplex PCR; TCRdb's copy keeps in-frame clones and lacks some. This table has approximately 110,000 clones, around 85% appearing once. The sample here was peripheral blood, taken 28 days after the second AZD1222 dose. These receptors all come from an adult who received the AZD1222 COVID-19 vaccine. Both conserved end residues are part of each CDR3. The order of the fields is clone size, V gene, D gene, J gene, CDR3 DNA, CDR3 protein. A D gene is named only where the DNA matches it firmly. Part of the rows lack a size; the others show once, few, many or a class for expanded clones.

NA	TRBV5-1	TRBD1	TRBJ2-6	TGCGCCAGCAGCCGGGAGGGACAGGGGGCGACTGGGGCCAACGTCCTGACTTTC	CASSREGQGATGANVLTF
few	TRBV7-9	NA	TRBJ2-1	TGTGCCAGCAGCTTAGAACGCGACAATGAGCAGTTCTTC	CASSLERDNEQFF
NA	TRBV9	TRBD1	TRBJ2-2	TGTGCCAGCAGCACGGGACAGGCTGGCGGGGAGCTGTTTTTT	CASSTGQAGGELFF
NA	TRBV7-2	NA	TRBJ2-1	TGTGCCAGCAGCCCGGGGTTCCGGGCCTATGAGCAGTTCTTC	CASSPGFRAYEQFF
NA	TRBV5-4	TRBD1	TRBJ2-7	TGTGCCAGCAGGAAGACAGGGACCTCCTACGAGCAGTACTTC	CASRKTGTSYEQYF
NA	TRBV7-2	NA	TRBJ2-2	TGTGCCAGCAGCTTGGACGGGACAACAGGACGAACCGGGGAGCTGTTTTTT	CASSLDGTTGRTGELFF
NA	TRBV28	TRBD2	TRBJ2-3	TGTGCCAGCGACGGGACTAGCGTCACAGATACGCAGTATTTT	CASDGTSVTDTQYF
NA	TRBV28	TRBD1	TRBJ1-5	TGTGCCAGCACCTTCAGGGGGGGACAGCCCCAGCATTTT	CASTFRGGQPQHF
NA	TRBV2	NA	TRBJ2-3	TGTGCCAGCAGGAAGGGGGGGCCCACAGATACGCAGTATTTT	CASRKGGPTDTQYF
NA	TRBV5-1	NA	TRBJ2-5	TGCGCCAGCAGCTTGGTGTCGGCTAGCCGAGAGACCCAGTACTTC	CASSLVSASRETQYF
NA	TRBV4-1	NA	TRBJ2-1	TGCGCCAGCAGCCCGGTGAGACTGCTCATCTACAATGAGCAGTTCTTC	CASSPVRLLIYNEQFF
NA	TRBV6-5	TRBD1	TRBJ1-5	TGTGCCAGCAGCCCCGACAGGGCGAGCAATCAGCCCCAGCATTTT	CASSPDRASNQPQHF
NA	TRBV2	TRBD1	TRBJ1-1	TGTGCCAGCAGCCGGGACAGGGGGAACACTGAAGCTTTCTTT	CASSRDRGNTEAFF